Below are 22 T cell receptor beta chains sequenced from a single sample in a study of tumor-infiltrating lymphocytes in oesophageal squamous cell carcinoma. TCRdb processed the PCR reads anew with MiXCR; each CDR3 protein has one entry. Of fewer than 15,000 distinct CDR3 sequences listed, around half were seen once; the top ten hold roughly a quarter. Sequenced material: esophageal tumor tissue. Receptors were obtained from a male donor with esophageal squamous cell carcinoma.

This chain links TRBV28 with TRBJ1-5, with D maybe TRBD1 (5 bases). The CDR3 is 14 amino acids. The V gene's germline CDR1 is MDHEN and CDR2 SYDVKM. The V gene lost 3 bases and the J gene lost 6 bases, with 12 bases spanning the gap. The CDR3 nucleotides read TGTGCCAGCAGTTTCCCCAGGGAGGTTCAGCCCCAGCATTTT. Translated, it gives CASSFPREVQPQHF.

The chain employs TRBV10-3 and TRBJ2-2; 11 positions agree with TRBD2. This CDR3 comprises 15 residues. The V gene end was trimmed by 8 bases and the J gene end by 4 bases; junction bases not matched to a gene: 6. Germline V lookup: CDR1 ENHRY, CDR2 SYGVKD. The DNA of the CDR3 is TGTGCCATCGGTAGCGGGAGGGAAAGCACCGGGGAGCTGTTTTTT. Translating it yields CAIGSGRESTGELFF.

In the case of this clonotype: One junction end disagrees with the germline gene, perhaps due to a read error. The chain has TRBV6-6 and TRBJ2-3; TRBD1 is a possible D gene (6 bases). Germline-derived CDR1 and CDR2 are MNHNY and SVGAGI (reference sequence). The CDR3 has 13 amino acids. CDR3 coding DNA: TGTGCCAGCAGCCTACAGGGCAATTCACCCCTCCACTTC. Protein: CASSLQGNSPLHF.

By share, this clonotype counts as medium-sized. V usage is TRBV7-6 and J usage is TRBJ2-7, with D possibly being TRBD2 (6 bases). The CDR3 extends over 17 amino acids. V was shortened by 3 bases and J by 7 bases, with 25 bases between the two germline ends. Germline V CDR1 and CDR2: SGHVS, FNYEAQ. CDR3 nucleotide sequence: TGTGCCAGCAGCTTCTTAGCGGCCGAGTTGGGTGGAAATGAGCAGTACTTC. It is translated as CASSFLAAELGGNEQYF.

This clonotype is medium-sized (0.01 to 0.1%) within its sample. This sequence joins TRBV28 and TRBJ2-5, with 7 bases matching TRBD2. After removal of 6 bases from V and 4 bases from J, the junction contained 5 bases not matched to a gene. CDR1 MDHEN and CDR2 SYDVKM come from the germline V gene. There are 13 residues in the CDR3. The CDR3, as DNA: TGTGCCAGCAGGGTAGCGGGTCTAGAGACCCAGTACTTC. This encodes CASRVAGLETQYF.

A few counts support this clonotype. This CDR3 is CASSEAWQPYNEQFF. For the CDR3, the DNA is TGTGCCAGCAGTGAAGCGTGGCAGCCGTACAATGAGCAGTTCTTC. The chain employs TRBV6-1 and TRBJ2-5; D is unclear. The DNA end lines up better with TRBJ2-1; the J call may be wrong. Looked up from germline, CDR1 is MNHNS and CDR2 is SASEGT. This CDR3 contains 15 residues.

The sample holds a few counts of this clonotype. A much more abundant neighbour one base away suggests this may be a read error. The chain combines TRBV7-9 with TRBJ2-1; D is possibly TRBD2 (7 bases). Germline CDR1 SEHNR, CDR2 FQNEAQ (reference sequence). This CDR3 spans 16 amino acids. The V end lost 1 base, the J end lost 13 bases, and 23 bases lay between the germline ends. The CDR3 nucleotides read TGTGCCAGCAGCTTAGGCGTAGGGGGGGGTCGGGAGACCCAGTTCTTC. Its translation is CASSLGVGGGRETQFF.

This clonotype is classed as medium-sized. The chain is built from TRBV11-3 and TRBJ2-5; the match to TRBD2 covers 14 bases. This CDR3 contains 16 residues. Germline CDR1 and CDR2: SGHNT and YENEEA. V lost 5 bases to trimming and J lost 1 base; unmatched junction nucleotides: 3. The DNA for the CDR3 is TGTGCCAGCAGCAAGACTAGCGGGAGGGGCCAAGAGACCCAGTACTTC. It yields the protein CASSKTSGRGQETQYF.

In its sample, this clonotype ranks as medium-sized. The DNA for the CDR3 is TGTGCCAGCAGCTTAGACGGACTTCCGTGGGGCACAGATACGCAGTATTTT. It is translated as CASSLDGLPWGTDTQYF. The rearrangement links TRBV11-2 to TRBJ2-3; possible D gene TRBD2, 5 bases. Germline V gives CDR1 SGHAT, CDR2 FQNNGV. The CDR3 covers 17 residues. V lost 0 bases, J lost 1 base, and 14 bases lay in between.

The J gene is TRBJ2-7, the V gene TRBV7-2; D unclear. Trimming took 1 base from V and 6 from J, leaving 10 bases between them. The CDR3 is 13 amino acids. The germline V gene encodes CDR1 SGHTA and CDR2 FQGNSA. DNA of the CDR3: TGTGCCAGCAGCTTAGTCTCTTCCCCCGAGCAGTACTTC. Its protein product is CASSLVSSPEQYF.

This rearrangement joins TRBV7-4 to TRBJ1-5; D unclear. The CDR3 runs to 14 residues. Trimming removed 5 bases at V and 2 bases at J, with 10 bases between. Germline assignment: CDR1 SGHVT and CDR2 SQSDAQ. The CDR3 loop reads CASSPGLRNQPQHF. Here the CDR3 DNA reads TGTGCCAGCAGCCCCGGGTTACGCAATCAGCCCCAGCATTTT. The whole variable domain, filled in from reference TRBV7-4 and TRBJ1-5, reads GAGVSQSPRYKVAKRGRDVALRCDSISGHVTLYWYRQTLGQGSEVLTYSQSDAQRDKSGRPSGRFSAERPERSVSTLKIQRTEQGDSAVYLCASSPGLRNQPQHFGDGTRLSIL.

This clonotype is medium-sized in the sample. This rearrangement joins TRBV25-1 to TRBJ2-1, with D perhaps matching TRBD1 or TRBD2 (5 bases each). Between the trimmed V and J ends, which lost 1 base and 3 bases, there was a span of 13 bases. CDR3 length: 16 residues. CDR1 is MGHDK, CDR2 SYGVNS, per germline. CDR3 amino acids: CASSEWGSTVYNEQFF. The CDR3 bases are TGTGCCAGCAGTGAATGGGGGAGCACAGTCTACAATGAGCAGTTCTTC.

This clonotype came up many times. This chain links TRBV4-1 with TRBJ2-3, with unresolved D. CDR1 is MGHRA, CDR2 YSYEKL, per germline. Deletions cut 6 bases from V and 2 bases from J, with 9 bases between. The CDR3 length is 13 residues. CDR3 sequence reads: CASRAPATDTQYF. The CDR3 nucleotides are TGCGCCAGCAGGGCACCAGCCACAGATACGCAGTATTTT.

The chain combines TRBV3-1 with TRBJ1-4; the match to TRBD1 covers 10 bases. Germline values: CDR1 LGHDT, CDR2 YNNKEL (reference sequence). Trimming took 3 bases from V and 7 from J; bases not matched to a gene: 8. The CDR3 sequence is 16 residues long. The CDR3 nucleotides are TGTGCCAGCAGCCAGGGGGGGACAGGGGAGAGTGAAAAACTGTTTTTT. Encoded protein: CASSQGGTGESEKLFF.

The chain uses TRBV7-3 and TRBJ2-4, with D perhaps matching TRBD1 (5 bases). This CDR3 has 14 residues. The germline V gene has CDR1 SGHTA and CDR2 FQGTGA. V was cut by 2 bases and J by 13 bases, with 18 bases left in between. CDR3 protein: CASSLRRGYNEQYF. In DNA, the CDR3 is TGTGCCAGCAGCTTACGAAGGGGATACAATGAGCAGTACTTC.

With respect to this clonotype: One end of the junction is discordant with germline, which a read error may explain. This chain links TRBV7-6 with TRBJ2-3; 9 bases fit TRBD1. The CDR3 contains 17 residues. From germline, CDR1 is SGHVS and CDR2 FNYEAQ. The CDR3 reads CASSLDIRDRDTDTQYF. CDR3 bases: TGTGCTAGCAGCTTAGATATCCGGGACAGGGACACAGATACGCAGTATTTT.

To note about this clonotype: The CDR3 does not close with the conserved phenylalanine or tryptophan, likely indicating a read error. The limits of the CDR3 on the DNA are not certain, so only TCRdb's listed CDR3 is given. The V and J genes are TRBV7-2 and TRBJ2-7; the table's D call, TRBD2, was not checked against the DNA. The CDR3 has 18 amino acids, counting both end residues. The germline gives CDR1 SGHTA, CDR2 FQGNSA. This chain's CDR3 is CASSDLAGEAFLSSSSAP.

In this sample, this clonotype turned up a few times. The gene calls are TRBV18 and TRBJ1-2, with unresolved D. CDR1 KGHSH and CDR2 LQKENI come from the germline V gene. The CDR3 is made up of 14 amino acids. V was trimmed by 3 bases and J by 4 bases, leaving 12 bases between them. The DNA of the CDR3 is TGTGCCAGCTCACCTTCGACCGACTTCTATGGCTACACCTTC. Residues: CASSPSTDFYGYTF.

This chain joins TRBV7-2 and TRBJ2-1; D ambiguous. Germline values: CDR1 SGHTA, CDR2 FQGNSA. The V end lost 0 bases, the J end lost 4 bases, and 4 bases lay between the germline ends. The CDR3 has 13 amino acids. In DNA form, the CDR3 reads TGTGCCAGCAGCTTAGCCCAATACAATGAGCAGTTCTTC. It specifies CASSLAQYNEQFF.

The chain joins TRBV28 to TRBJ2-7, with D unclear. CDR1 is MDHEN and CDR2 is SYDVKM in the germline V gene. This CDR3 spans 11 amino acids. V was trimmed by 6 bases and J by 3 bases, leaving 6 bases between them. The CDR3 sequence is CASRVNYEQYF. Written as DNA, the CDR3 is TGTGCCAGCAGGGTCAACTACGAGCAGTACTTC.

The J gene is TRBJ1-1, the V gene TRBV28; no clear D gene. The CDR3 spans 16 residues. Trimming left V 1 base short and J 0 bases short, with 12 bases between. Germline CDR1 and CDR2: MDHEN and SYDVKM. The CDR3 loop is CASSLSAGTMNTEAFF. As DNA, the CDR3 is TGTGCCAGCAGTTTATCGGCAGGAACCATGAACACTGAAGCTTTCTTT.

The V and J genes are TRBV7-2 and TRBJ2-3; 7 bases map to TRBD1. The J call is uncertain, as TRBJ2-7 better fits the DNA end. The length of the CDR3 is 14 residues. Per the germline V gene, CDR1 is SGHTA and CDR2 is FQGNSA. This CDR3 reads CASSSNRGPYEQYF. The CDR3 bases are TGTGCCAGCAGCTCGAACAGGGGACCCTACGAGCAGTACTTC.